A single sample is the source of the 18 T cell receptor beta chains below, sequenced in a study of regulatory T cells in long-lasting Graves disease (dated by TCRdb to the early 2020s). The meaning of the sample's time point label: newly diagnosed GD, antithyroid drugs for less than 3 months. For both TCR sequencing and RNA sequencing, RNA was extracted from PBMCs in TRIzol. Libraries were prepared through multiplex PCR. These reads were obtained on an Illumina HiSeq 4000. CDR3 regions were amplified by Arm-PCR with iRepertoire HTBI primers to construct TCR beta libraries. TCRdb's own reprocessing of the public reads used fastp at Q25 and MiXCR and kept productive beta chains. When rows share a CDR3 protein, they turn into one entry using the most common DNA and genes. This sample lists 350,000 to 500,000 distinct CDR3 sequences; 12% to 15% were detected once. The ten largest clones take up approximately 15% of the sample.

This sample was also put to use in a study of T cells in Graves' hyperthyroidism and ophthalmopathy.

Here the sequenced sample was peripheral blood mononuclear cells (PBMCs), taken at new diagnosis, from a patient treated with antithyroid drugs. The receptor source for this set is a woman between 45 and 60 years old with Graves disease. Donor details come from another sample of the same person, matched by shared clones.

The table lists this clonotype with a few counts. The chain uses TRBV3-1 and TRBJ1-2; 11 bases match TRBD1. CDR1 and CDR2 from the germline V gene are LGHDT and YNNKEL (reference sequence). CDR3 length: 13 residues. V lost 6 bases and J lost 8; bases outside the gene matches: 5. CDR3 region: CASRLGQGGGYTF. As DNA, the CDR3 is TGTGCCAGCAGGCTGGGACAGGGGGGAGGCTACACCTTC.

V is TRBV29-1 and J is TRBJ2-2; D gene uncertain. Germline loops: CDR1 SQVTM, CDR2 ANQGSEA. This CDR3 has 13 amino acids. Trimming removed 7 bases at V and 4 bases at J, with 13 bases between. In nucleotides, the CDR3 is TGCAGCGCTAACATACAACTCACCGGGGAGCTGTTTTTT. It translates to CSANIQLTGELFF.

This clonotype was seen many times. V usage is TRBV4-1 and J usage is TRBJ1-5, with unresolved D. Germline-derived CDR1 and CDR2 are MGHRA and YSYEKL. V lost 4 bases and J lost 0, with 10 bases in between. The CDR3 has 15 amino acids. Here the CDR3 reads CASSPREVSNQPQHF. CDR3 nucleotide sequence: TGCGCCAGCAGCCCTCGGGAGGTTAGCAATCAGCCCCAGCATTTT.

Only a few counts were recorded for this clonotype. V usage is TRBV6-1 and J usage is TRBJ2-7, with D perhaps TRBD1 (6 bases). Germline CDR1 and CDR2: MNHNS and SASEGT. V was cut by 6 bases and J by 2 bases, with 14 bases left in between. This CDR3 comprises 14 residues. DNA of the CDR3: TGTGCCAGCAGCCCAACAGGGAGAGCCTACGAGCAGTACTTC. This translates into CASSPTGRAYEQYF.

This clonotype was seen repeatedly, ten times or more. The gene calls are TRBV20-1 and TRBJ2-7, with D perhaps TRBD1 (5 bases). V lost 0 bases and J lost 3, with 6 bases in between. In germline, CDR1 is DFQATT, CDR2 SNEGSKA (reference sequence). The CDR3 extends over 12 amino acids. The CDR3 nucleotides are TGCAGTGCTAGAGATGACAGCTACGAGCAGTACTTC. Residues: CSARDDSYEQYF.

This clonotype is medium-sized within its sample. The rearrangement joins TRBV27 to TRBJ1-4; D might be TRBD1 (5 bases). This CDR3 comprises 15 residues. The germline V gene has CDR1 MNHEY and CDR2 SMNVEV (reference sequence). The germline V and J ends were trimmed by 5 bases and 10 bases, with 20 bases remaining between them. The CDR3 DNA is TGTGCCAGCAGTCATTCCAGTGGGGGACTCGCAAAACTGTTTTTT. Its translation: CASSHSSGGLAKLFF.

This clonotype has a count of ten or more. J is TRBJ1-5 and V is TRBV28; D is unresolved. The CDR3 length is 14 residues. The V gene lost 1 base and the J gene lost 0 bases, with 4 bases spanning the gap. Germline values: CDR1 MDHEN, CDR2 SYDVKM. CDR3 nucleotides: TGTGCCAGCAGTTTATTCCTTAGCAATCAGCCCCAGCATTTT. It translates to CASSLFLSNQPQHF. The full variable domain, with the rest looked up from reference TRBV28 and TRBJ1-5, is DVKVTQSSRYLVKRTGEKVFLECVQDMDHENMFWYRQDPGLGLRLIYFSYDVKMKEKGDIPEGYSVSREKKERFSLILESASTNQTSMYLCASSLFLSNQPQHFGDGTRLSIL.

Turning to this clonotype: The missing conserved phenylalanine or tryptophan at the end of this CDR3 makes a read error likely. The chain uses TRBV4-2 and TRBJ2-7; no firm D call. Trimming took off 1 base at V and 3 bases at J, with 10 bases between the two ends. CDR1 is LGHNA, CDR2 YNFKEQ, per germline. This CDR3 is built from 14 residues. CDR3: CASSQGQQGYEQYS. The CDR3 region has the DNA TGTGCCAGCAGCCAAGGTCAACAAGGCTACGAGCAGTACTCC.

This sequence joins TRBV11-2 and TRBJ2-1, with D possibly matching TRBD2 (5 bases). The CDR3 has 17 amino acids. Trimming took off 2 bases at V and 0 bases at J, with 14 bases between the two ends. Germline V gene lookup returns CDR1 SGHAT and CDR2 FQNNGV. CDR3 protein: CASSLMSGLSSYNEQFF. CDR3 nucleotides: TGTGCCAGCAGCTTAATGAGCGGCCTAAGCTCCTACAATGAGCAGTTCTTC.

This clonotype was counted many times. The genes are TRBV3-1 and TRBJ1-1; D gene ambiguous. Trimming cost V 6 bases and J 1 base, with 9 bases left between them. The CDR3 has 13 residues. Looked up from germline, CDR1 is LGHDT and CDR2 is YNNKEL (reference sequence). The CDR3 loop is CASRRTQNTEAFF. The CDR3 DNA reads as TGTGCCAGCAGACGAACACAGAACACTGAAGCTTTCTTT.

This clonotype appeared many times. This rearrangement joins TRBV6-2 or TRBV6-3 to TRBJ1-2; D ambiguous. With 6 bases removed from V and 4 bases from J, the gap between germline ends came to 9 bases. Per the germline V gene, CDR1 is MNHEY and CDR2 is SVGEGT. The CDR3 runs 12 residues. DNA of the CDR3: TGTGCCAGCAGGGCAGGCATCTATGGCTACACCTTC. Translated, it gives CASRAGIYGYTF.

V is TRBV5-1 and J is TRBJ1-3; TRBD1 might be the D (5 bases). The V and J ends lost 1 base and 0 bases respectively, with 14 bases between them. The CDR3 totals 17 residues. Looked up from germline, CDR1 is SGHRS and CDR2 is YFSETQ. CDR3 DNA sequence: TGCGCCAGCAGCTTGATCGACAGCTCGGGCTCTGGAAACACCATATATTTT. Protein product: CASSLIDSSGSGNTIYF.

This clonotype was detected a few times. V and J are TRBV12-3 or TRBV12-4 and TRBJ1-2; 8 bases line up with TRBD1. The CDR3 length is 17 residues. The V segment lost 0 bases and the J segment 3 bases; nucleotides outside the gene matches: 9. The CDR3 nucleotides are TGTGCCAGCAGTTTAGCGCTAAGGGCAGGGGGCGACTATGGCTACACCTTC. Amino acid sequence: CASSLALRAGGDYGYTF.

The chain combines TRBV4-1 with TRBJ2-1, with D perhaps given as TRBD1 or TRBD2 (5 bases each). Germline CDR1 is MGHRA and CDR2 is YSYEKL. The CDR3 loop spans 14 amino acids. V was shortened by 4 bases and J by 4 bases, with 11 bases between the two germline ends. The chain's CDR3 is CASSRGMEYNEQFF. CDR3 in DNA: TGCGCCAGCAGCCGGGGGATGGAGTACAATGAGCAGTTCTTC.

This clonotype has more than one count but fewer than ten. The rearrangement joins TRBV6-2 or TRBV6-3 to TRBJ2-4; TRBD1 aligns across 9 bases. Germline V CDR1 and CDR2: MNHEY, SVGEGT. J was trimmed by 8 bases and V by 5 bases; bases with no gene match: 4. CDR3 length: 13 amino acids. For the CDR3, the DNA is TGTGCCAGCAGTGAGAGACAGGGGGACATTCAGTACTTC. Translation gives CASSERQGDIQYF.

The rearrangement uses TRBV20-1 and TRBJ2-2, with 7 bases matching TRBD2. CDR1 is DFQATT and CDR2 is SNEGSKA in the germline V gene (reference sequence). V trimming: 3 bases; J trimming: 1 base; junction bases outside the gene matches: 5. There are 15 residues in the CDR3. The CDR3, as DNA: TGCAGTGCTAGCGGGAGGCCCATGAACACCGGGGAGCTGTTTTTT. Amino acid sequence: CSASGRPMNTGELFF.

V gene TRBV5-1 combines with J gene TRBJ2-5; TRBD2 matches 13 bases. V gave up 6 bases and J gave up 4 bases; unmatched junction bases: 12. The germline gives CDR1 SGHRS, CDR2 YFSETQ. The CDR3 is made up of 17 amino acids. CDR3: CASTSGRTSGRLETQYF. The CDR3 DNA sequence: TGCGCCAGCACCTCAGGCCGGACTAGCGGGAGATTAGAGACCCAGTACTTC.

This clonotype was seen repeatedly, ten times or more. The rearrangement joins TRBV10-3 to TRBJ1-5; 8 nucleotides line up with TRBD1. Germline loops: CDR1 ENHRY, CDR2 SYGVKD. There are 14 residues in the CDR3. The J segment lost 7 bases and the V segment lost 6 bases, leaving 8 bases of the junction unmatched. The CDR3 sequence is CAISPGQGSQPQHF. DNA of the CDR3: TGTGCCATCAGCCCTGGACAGGGAAGCCAGCCCCAGCATTTT.